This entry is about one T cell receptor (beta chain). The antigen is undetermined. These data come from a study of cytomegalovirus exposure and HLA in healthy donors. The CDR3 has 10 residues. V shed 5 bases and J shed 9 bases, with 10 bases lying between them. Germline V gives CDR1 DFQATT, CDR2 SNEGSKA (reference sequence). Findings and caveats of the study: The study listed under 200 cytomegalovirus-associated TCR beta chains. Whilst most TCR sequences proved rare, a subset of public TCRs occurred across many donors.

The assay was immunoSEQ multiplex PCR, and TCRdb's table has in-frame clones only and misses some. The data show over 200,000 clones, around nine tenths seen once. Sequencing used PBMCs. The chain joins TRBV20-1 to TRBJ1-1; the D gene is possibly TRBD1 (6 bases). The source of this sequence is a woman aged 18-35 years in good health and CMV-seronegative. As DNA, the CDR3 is TGCAGTGCTCCGGACAGCCAAGCTTTCTTT. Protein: CSAPDSQAFF.